This TCR beta chain was profiled in a study of blood T cell repertoires in COVID-19. Turning to the study itself: Researchers got acute and convalescent COVID-19 samples from the United States, Italy and Spain. The cDNA or gDNA used as material had been derived from T cells, B-cell-depleted T cells, or PBMCs.

There are 13 residues in the CDR3. Germline CDR1 and CDR2: DFQATT and SNEGSKA (reference sequence). V was pared by 3 bases and J by 2 bases, with 10 bases between. Methods used by the authors: Reference gene primer amplification yielded estimated nucleated cell counts. The data were produced by immunoSEQ multiplex PCR, yet TCRdb's version contains in-frame clones alone and is incomplete. D and trimming were read from the DNA, whereas the V and J calls and clone size are those reported in that table. The table has 140,000 to 150,000 clones, around 81% seen once. V gene TRBV20-1 combines with J gene TRBJ1-1; D gene unclear. The clonotype comes from a human donor in a cohort sampled during active COVID-19. The specimen sequenced was peripheral blood. The CDR3 protein is CSASVGPNTEAFF. CDR3 nucleotide sequence: TGCAGTGCTAGTGTGGGCCCTAACACTGAAGCTTTCTTT.